This T cell receptor (beta chain) derives from a study of Ad26.COV2.S vaccination and SARS-CoV-2 variants. Treatment meaning: around 19 received Ad26.COV2.S at low or high dose, single or two shots; several received placebo; per-sample allocation not given. Vaccine and placebo recipients were sampled on day 63 after the first injection. CDR1 and CDR2 from the germline V gene are GTSNPN and SVGIG (reference sequence). Between the trimmed V and J ends, which lost 2 bases and 0 bases, there was a span of 11 bases. The CDR3 contains 14 residues. Sequencing was performed with immunoSEQ multiplex PCR; in TCRdb, only in-frame clones are kept and a portion is missing. Of hundreds of thousands of clones in the sample, around nine tenths were seen once.

This sequence joins TRBV30 and TRBJ2-7; no clear D. The TCR comes from a person between 18 and 60 years old who received the Ad26.COV2.S COVID-19 vaccine or a placebo. Sequences were derived from peripheral blood, sampled in a trial of Ad26.COV2.S vaccine versus placebo. The CDR3 DNA reads TGTGCCTGGAGTTTCGGGCTAAGCTCCTACGAGCAGTACTTC. This encodes CAWSFGLSSYEQYF.